The 16 T cell receptor beta chains below all came from one sample that was sequenced in a study of cytomegalovirus exposure and HLA in healthy donors. In the PCR, 60 Vbeta and 13 Jbeta primers were used. Some clones are missing from TCRdb's copy, which holds only in-frame ones; the method was immunoSEQ multiplex PCR. The sample records roughly 110,000 clones, about 84% being singletons. Sequencing was carried out using PBMCs. The receptors were sampled from a man aged 30 to 39 in good health and CMV-seronegative.

The chain is built from TRBV30 and TRBJ1-2, with D uncertain. Germline CDR1 reads GTSNPN; CDR2 reads SVGIG (reference sequence). The CDR3 totals 11 residues. V gave up 1 base and J gave up 14 bases, with 14 bases separating them. The CDR3 reads CAWSGPGPGTF. The DNA for the CDR3 is TGTGCCTGGAGTGGGCCGGGCCCGGGAACCTTC.

The chain recombines TRBV29-1 with TRBJ1-1; 7 nucleotides agree with TRBD1. CDR1 is SQVTM and CDR2 is ANQGSEA in the germline V gene. The CDR3 loop spans 17 amino acids. V was pared by 3 bases and J by 3 bases, with 16 bases of the junction left unmatched. The CDR3 DNA reads TGCAGCGTTGACGTTGTCCGACAGGGCGTGGTGGACACTGAAGCTTTCTTT. Encoded protein: CSVDVVRQGVVDTEAFF.

J is TRBJ1-5 and V is TRBV6-6, with D perhaps matching TRBD1 (5 bases). The germline gives CDR1 MNHNY, CDR2 SVGAGI (reference sequence). Trimming cost V 7 bases and J 3 bases, with 13 bases left between them. CDR3 size: 14 residues. The CDR3 DNA follows: TGTGCCAGCACCCCGGGGGGGTTCAATCAGCCCCAGCATTTT. This sequence encodes CASTPGGFNQPQHF.

This rearrangement joins TRBV6-4 to TRBJ2-5; 12 bases align to TRBD2. CDR3 length: 15 residues. Per germline, CDR1 MRHNA and CDR2 SNTAGT. The V and J ends lost 6 bases and 4 bases, in that order; junction bases with no gene match: 6. The CDR3 loop reads CASSPTSGGPETQYF. The CDR3 bases are TGTGCCAGCAGCCCCACTAGCGGGGGGCCAGAGACCCAGTACTTC.

This clone was observed a single time. The V call is TRBV5-1, the J call TRBJ2-2; D is perhaps TRBD2 (5 bases). Germline V gene data show CDR1 as SGHRS and CDR2 as YFSETQ. V was shortened by 3 bases and J by 2 bases, with 17 bases between the two germline ends. The CDR3 loop spans 17 amino acids. In DNA form, the CDR3 reads TGCGCCAGCAGCTCAGGTCGTCAAGCGGTTAACACCGGGGAGCTGTTTTTT. This codes for CASSSGRQAVNTGELFF. The full variable domain, its missing parts supplied by reference TRBV5-1 and TRBJ2-2, is KAGVTQTPRYLIKTRGQQVTLSCSPISGHRSVSWYQQTPGQGLQFLFEYFSETQRNKGNFPGRFSGRQFSNSRSEMNVSTLELGDSALYLCASSSGRQAVNTGELFFGEGSRLTVL.

The chain combines TRBV2 with TRBJ2-7; 8 nucleotides agree with TRBD1. This CDR3 is built from 14 residues. The germline gives CDR1 SNHLY, CDR2 FYNNEI. With 7 bases clipped from V and 2 bases from J, the junction kept 7 bases outside the gene matches. The DNA for the CDR3 is TGTGCCAGCACCCAGGGGGCTGATACCTACGAGCAGTACTTC. Amino acids: CASTQGADTYEQYF. Looking up the rest from reference TRBV2 and TRBJ2-7 gives the full variable domain: EPEVTQTPSHQVTQMGQEVILRCVPISNHLYFYWYRQILGQKVEFLVSFYNNEISEKSEIFDDQFSVERPDGSNFTLKIRSTKLEDSAMYFCASTQGADTYEQYFGPGTRLTVT.

The chain links TRBV10-1 to TRBJ2-7; TRBD1 might be the D (6 bases). This CDR3 comprises 14 residues. Trimming shortened V by 2 bases and J by 7 bases, and 15 bases separated the two germline ends. Germline V lookup: CDR1 WNHNN, CDR2 SYGVQD (reference sequence). CDR3 DNA sequence: TGCGCCAGCAGTGAGGACAGGCAGGATAGAGAGCAGTACTTC. Its protein is CASSEDRQDREQYF.

V is TRBV5-4 and J is TRBJ1-1; weak D call: TRBD1 (6 bases). Germline assignment: CDR1 SGHNT and CDR2 YYREEE (reference sequence). Trimming took 5 bases from V and 11 from J, leaving 19 bases between them. The CDR3 totals 13 residues. This chain's CDR3 is CASSRAAARGAFF. The DNA for the CDR3 is TGTGCCAGCAGTCGGGCGGCGGCTAGGGGGGCTTTCTTT.

The V and J genes are TRBV11-3 and TRBJ2-5; weak D call: TRBD1 (7 bases). Near its end, the DNA agrees better with TRBJ2-7, so the J call may be wrong. CDR1 SGHNT and CDR2 YENEEA come from the germline V gene. CDR3 length: 14 residues. The CDR3 reads CASSLSGAGGEQYF. For the CDR3, the DNA is TGTGCCAGCAGCTTATCGGGGGCAGGGGGCGAGCAGTACTTC.

The J gene is TRBJ2-1, the V gene TRBV28; 14 positions match TRBD2. The CDR3 extends over 15 amino acids. Germline assignment: CDR1 MDHEN and CDR2 SYDVKM. V lost 6 bases to trimming and J lost 7 bases; unmatched junction nucleotides: 5. As DNA, the CDR3 is TGTGCCAGCAGCCGCCGGACTAGCGGGAGGAATGAGCAGTTCTTC. Translation: CASSRRTSGRNEQFF.

The CDR3 coding sequence is TGTGCCAGCAGCTCCGGGGCCAAAAACATTCAGTACTTC. Protein product: CASSSGAKNIQYF. This sequence joins TRBV7-2 and TRBJ2-4; unclear D gene. V was pared by 4 bases and J by 1 base, with 5 bases between. In germline, CDR1 is SGHTA, CDR2 FQGNSA. The CDR3 has 13 amino acids.

This clone was recorded a few times. V gene TRBV6-9 combines with J gene TRBJ1-1, with D hard to call. The V and J ends lost 7 bases and 2 bases respectively, with 11 bases between them. The germline V gene encodes CDR1 MNHGY and CDR2 SVAAGI. There are 13 residues in the CDR3. In DNA, the CDR3 is TGTGCCAGCAACCGACACTGCAACACTGAAGCTTTCTTT. This encodes CASNRHCNTEAFF.

The gene calls are TRBV15 and TRBJ1-4, with D perhaps TRBD1 (6 bases). This CDR3 spans 15 amino acids. Per germline, CDR1 LNHNV and CDR2 YYDKDF (reference sequence). The V end was cut by 3 bases, the J end by 2 bases, with 10 bases between. CDR3 in DNA: TGTGCCACCAGCAGTCACAGGGCGACTAATGAAAAACTGTTTTTT. It is translated as CATSSHRATNEKLFF.

V is TRBV18 and J is TRBJ2-7, with 7 positions matching TRBD2. Trimming at V came to 3 bases and at J to 3 bases, leaving 2 bases not matched to a gene. This CDR3 spans 13 amino acids. From germline, CDR1 is KGHSH and CDR2 LQKENI. The chain's CDR3 is CASSPRGDYEQYF. CDR3 nucleotides: TGTGCCAGCTCACCCCGGGGGGACTACGAGCAGTACTTC.

The CDR3: CASSPGSPLEQYF. DNA of the CDR3: TGTGCCAGCAGCCCCGGGAGCCCCCTCGAGCAGTACTTC. V and J are TRBV21-1 and TRBJ2-7; TRBD2 is the table's D call, not checked against the DNA. TRBV21-1 has pseudogene status. The CDR3 loop spans 13 amino acids.

The V gene is TRBV5-6, the J gene TRBJ2-7; 8 positions agree with TRBD1. CDR1 is SGHDT, CDR2 YYEEEE, per germline. With 6 bases clipped from V and 2 bases from J, the junction kept 4 bases outside the gene matches. This CDR3 spans 13 amino acids. This chain's CDR3 is CASTRDRTYEQYF. The CDR3 DNA is TGTGCCAGCACCCGGGACAGGACCTACGAGCAGTACTTC.